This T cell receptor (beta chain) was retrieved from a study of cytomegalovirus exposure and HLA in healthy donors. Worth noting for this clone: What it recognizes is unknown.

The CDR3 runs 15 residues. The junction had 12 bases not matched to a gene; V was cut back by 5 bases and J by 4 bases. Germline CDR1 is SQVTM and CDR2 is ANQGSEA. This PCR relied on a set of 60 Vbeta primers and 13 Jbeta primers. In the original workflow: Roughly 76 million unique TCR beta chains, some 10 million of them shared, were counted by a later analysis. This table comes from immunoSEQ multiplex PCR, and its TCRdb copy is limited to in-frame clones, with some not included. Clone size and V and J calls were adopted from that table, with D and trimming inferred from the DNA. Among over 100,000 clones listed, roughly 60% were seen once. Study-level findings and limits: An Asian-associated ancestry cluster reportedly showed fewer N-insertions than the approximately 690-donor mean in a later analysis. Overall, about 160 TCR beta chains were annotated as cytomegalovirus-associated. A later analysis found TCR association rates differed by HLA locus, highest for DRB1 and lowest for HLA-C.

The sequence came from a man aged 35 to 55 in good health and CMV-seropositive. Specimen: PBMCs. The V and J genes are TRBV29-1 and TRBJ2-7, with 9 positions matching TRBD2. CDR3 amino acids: CSVLKLAGNQYEQYF. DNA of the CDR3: TGCAGCGTTCTTAAGCTAGCGGGAAACCAATACGAGCAGTACTTC.